Listed here is a single T cell receptor (beta chain). The antigen is unknown. Assay used: immunoSEQ multiplex PCR; TCRdb lists only in-frame clones, some missing. Of tens of thousands of clones in the sample, 80% to 95% were seen once. The time point: before natalizumab initiation. These data come from a study of multiple sclerosis patients with progressive multifocal leukoencephalopathy. Whole-study results and caveats: The findings' link to JC virus versus immunocompromise remained uncertain.

V shed 1 base and J shed 1 base, with 8 bases lying between them. The CDR3 covers 15 residues. Per the germline V gene, CDR1 is LNHDA and CDR2 is SQIVND (reference sequence). J is TRBJ1-3 and V is TRBV19; D gene unclear. The sequence derives from a man under 40 with multiple sclerosis. The sample comprised PBMCs. This chain's CDR3 is CASSIGVRSGNTIYF. The CDR3 nucleotides are TGTGCCAGTAGTATAGGTGTCAGATCTGGAAACACCATATATTTT.